The source of this TCR beta chain is a study of T cell repertoires in cytomegalovirus infection. Across the study: A matching HLA type, together with CMV infection, was signaled by public TCR beta signatures. General study points: Clonotypes of TCR beta that were HLA-C-restricted and CMV-specific dominated the ex vivo response. Pooled public TCR beta family frequency picked out CMV carriers with the relevant HLA.

V gave up 7 bases and J gave up 6 bases, with 19 bases separating them. Germline V gene lookup returns CDR1 SNHLY and CDR2 FYNNEI. The CDR3 covers 15 residues. TCRdb reanalysed the reads using MiXCR and keeps one entry per CDR3 protein. Altogether approximately 490,000 distinct CDR3 sequences are present, about 11% being singletons, with the ten largest covering around 9.6%. This clonotype has ten or more counts. Its matching antigen is unknown. The source of this sequence is a human donor in good health (CMV status not recorded). Some clones in this sample may be carry-over from other donors' samples. The rearrangement uses TRBV2 and TRBJ2-1; D possibly corresponds to TRBD1 (5 bases). Input material: PBMCs. The CDR3 here is CASNKDRRVGNEQFF. CDR3 coding DNA: TGTGCCAGCAACAAAGATCGCAGGGTAGGCAATGAGCAGTTCTTC.